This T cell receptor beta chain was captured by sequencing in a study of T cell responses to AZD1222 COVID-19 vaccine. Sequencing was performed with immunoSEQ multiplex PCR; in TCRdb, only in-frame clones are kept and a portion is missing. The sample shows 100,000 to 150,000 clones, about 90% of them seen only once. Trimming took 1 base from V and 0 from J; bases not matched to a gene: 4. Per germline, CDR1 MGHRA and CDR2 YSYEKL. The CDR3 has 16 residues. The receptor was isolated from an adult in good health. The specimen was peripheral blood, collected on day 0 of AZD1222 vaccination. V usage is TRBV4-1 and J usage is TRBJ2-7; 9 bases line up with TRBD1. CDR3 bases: TGCGCCAGCAGCCAAGCCGGGACAGGGTTCTCCTACGAGCAGTACTTC. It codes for CASSQAGTGFSYEQYF.